The 7 T cell receptor beta chains reported below all come from one sample, sequenced in a study of cytomegalovirus exposure and HLA in healthy donors. The PCR used 60 Vbeta and 13 Jbeta primers. Profiling relied on immunoSEQ multiplex PCR, and the TCRdb table lists in-frame clones only, not all of them. Here the sample spans fewer than 80,000 clones, about 77% being singletons. Sequenced material: PBMCs. The receptors come from a woman younger than 45 in good health and CMV-seronegative.

This chain uses TRBV5-1 with TRBJ2-2; 11 bases map to TRBD2. The length of the CDR3 is 15 residues. Germline V gene lookup returns CDR1 SGHRS and CDR2 YFSETQ. J was trimmed by 7 bases and V by 1 base; bases with no gene match: 3. The CDR3 nucleotides read TGCGCCAGCAGCTTGATTACTAGCGGGAGCGGGGAGCTGTTTTTT. This codes for CASSLITSGSGELFF.

The chain combines TRBV7-2 with TRBJ2-3, with 10 bases identical to TRBD2. V shed 0 bases and J 6 bases; nucleotides not matched to a gene: 6. The CDR3 is made up of 16 amino acids. Germline CDR1 reads SGHTA; CDR2 reads FQGNSA. This CDR3 is CASSLAGTSATDTQYF. The DNA of the CDR3 is TGTGCCAGCAGCTTAGCGGGGACTAGCGCCACCGATACGCAGTATTTT.

V is TRBV29-1 and J is TRBJ1-2; TRBD1 matches 10 bases. V shed 7 bases and J 0 bases; nucleotides not matched to a gene: 5. The germline V gene encodes CDR1 SQVTM and CDR2 ANQGSEA. The CDR3 contains 14 residues. Here the CDR3 DNA reads TGCAGCGGGTGGGGACAGGGGTCTAACTATGGCTACACCTTC. Protein: CSGWGQGSNYGYTF. The whole variable domain, remainder taken from reference TRBV29-1 and TRBJ1-2, is SAVISQKPSRDICQRGTSLTIQCQVDSQVTMMFWYRQQPGQSLTLIATANQGSEATYESGFVIDKFPISRPNLTFSTLTVSNMSPEDSSIYLCSGWGQGSNYGYTFGSGTRLTVV.

The V and J genes are TRBV7-9 and TRBJ2-1; 12 positions agree with TRBD1. The J segment lost 7 bases and the V segment lost 6 bases, leaving 7 bases of the junction unmatched. The CDR3 has 15 residues. CDR1 SEHNR and CDR2 FQNEAQ come from the germline V gene (reference sequence). DNA of the CDR3: TGTGCCAGCAGTCCCGGGACAGGGGGCCTAAATGAGCAGTTCTTC. It yields the protein CASSPGTGGLNEQFF.

Only a few counts were recorded for this clone. The V gene is TRBV5-4, the J gene TRBJ1-5; TRBD1 might be the D (6 bases). The CDR3 is 15 residues long. CDR1 is SGHNT, CDR2 YYREEE, per germline (reference sequence). With 0 bases removed from V and 2 bases from J, the gap between germline ends came to 9 bases. As DNA, the CDR3 is TGTGCCAGCAGCTTGGCAGGGGTTCGCAATCAGCCCCAGCATTTT. Translation: CASSLAGVRNQPQHF.

This rearrangement joins TRBV4-1 to TRBJ2-1; 11 positions match TRBD2. The CDR3 runs 16 residues. CDR1 is MGHRA and CDR2 is YSYEKL in the germline V gene. J gave up 8 bases and V 2 bases, and 8 bases lay outside the gene matches. CDR3 coding DNA: TGCGCCAGCAGCCAAATCAGACTAGCGGGACAGTATGAGCAGTTCTTC. Encoded protein: CASSQIRLAGQYEQFF.

This chain links TRBV27 with TRBJ1-2; the match to TRBD1 covers 9 bases. Germline trimming cut 8 bases from V and 8 bases from J; bases unmatched to any gene: 18. The CDR3 runs 16 residues. Germline V CDR1 and CDR2: MNHEY, SMNVEV (reference sequence). In DNA, the CDR3 is TGTGCCAGCCGAAACGTAGGGACAGGGACCTTCTGGGGCTACACCTTC. Protein product: CASRNVGTGTFWGYTF.